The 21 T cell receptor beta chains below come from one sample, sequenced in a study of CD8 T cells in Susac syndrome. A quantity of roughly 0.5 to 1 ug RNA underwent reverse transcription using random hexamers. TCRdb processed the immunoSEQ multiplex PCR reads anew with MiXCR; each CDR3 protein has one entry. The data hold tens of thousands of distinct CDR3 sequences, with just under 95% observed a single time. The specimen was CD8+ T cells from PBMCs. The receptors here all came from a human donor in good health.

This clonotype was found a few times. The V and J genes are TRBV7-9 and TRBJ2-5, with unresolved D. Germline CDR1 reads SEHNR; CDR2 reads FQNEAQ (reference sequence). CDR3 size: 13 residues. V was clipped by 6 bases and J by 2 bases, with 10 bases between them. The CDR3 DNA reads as TGTGCCAGCAGTGGACCCCTACAAGAGACCCAGTACTTC. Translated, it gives CASSGPLQETQYF. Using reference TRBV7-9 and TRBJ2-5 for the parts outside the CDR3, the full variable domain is DTGVSQNPRHKITKRGQNVTFRCDPISEHNRLYWYRQTLGQGPEFLTYFQNEAQLEKSRLLSDRFSAERPKGSFSTLEIQRTEQGDSAMYLCASSGPLQETQYFGPGTRLLVL.

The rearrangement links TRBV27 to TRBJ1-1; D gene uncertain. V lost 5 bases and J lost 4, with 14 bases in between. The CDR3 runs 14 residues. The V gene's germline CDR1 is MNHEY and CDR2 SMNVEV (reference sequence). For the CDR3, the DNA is TGTGCCAGCAGTCCTCGCTCGGACGGCACTGAAGCTTTCTTT. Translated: CASSPRSDGTEAFF.

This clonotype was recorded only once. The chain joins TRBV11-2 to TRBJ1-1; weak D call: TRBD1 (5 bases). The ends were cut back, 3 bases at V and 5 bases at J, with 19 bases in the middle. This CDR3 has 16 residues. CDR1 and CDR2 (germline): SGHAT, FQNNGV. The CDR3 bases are TGTGCCAGCAGCTTCATCCCGGGACTCGAAGGGACTGAAGCTTTCTTT. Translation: CASSFIPGLEGTEAFF.

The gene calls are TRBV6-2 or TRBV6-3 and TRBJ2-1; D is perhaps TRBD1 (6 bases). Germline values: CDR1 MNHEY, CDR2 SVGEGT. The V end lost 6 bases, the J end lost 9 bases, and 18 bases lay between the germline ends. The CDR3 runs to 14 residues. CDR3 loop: CASSLTGTTVEQFF. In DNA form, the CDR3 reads TGTGCCAGCAGCCTCACCGGGACAACGGTTGAGCAGTTCTTC.

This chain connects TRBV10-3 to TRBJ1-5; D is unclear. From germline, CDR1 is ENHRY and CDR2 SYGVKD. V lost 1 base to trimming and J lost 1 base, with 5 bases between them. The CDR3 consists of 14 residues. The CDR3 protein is CAISELGSNQPQHF. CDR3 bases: TGTGCCATCAGTGAGTTGGGCAGCAATCAGCCCCAGCATTTT.

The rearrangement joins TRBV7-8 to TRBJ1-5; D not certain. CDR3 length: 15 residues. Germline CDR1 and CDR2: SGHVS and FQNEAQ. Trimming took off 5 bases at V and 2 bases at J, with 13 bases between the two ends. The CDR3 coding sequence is TGTGCCAGCAGCCCTGAAACATGGGGCAATCAGCCCCAGCATTTT. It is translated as CASSPETWGNQPQHF.

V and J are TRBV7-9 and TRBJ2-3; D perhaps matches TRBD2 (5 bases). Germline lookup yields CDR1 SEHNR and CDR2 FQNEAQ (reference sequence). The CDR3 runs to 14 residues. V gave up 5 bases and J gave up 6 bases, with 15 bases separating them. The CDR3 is CASSAPGGLDTQYF. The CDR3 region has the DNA TGTGCCAGCAGCGCTCCCGGAGGTCTGGATACGCAGTATTTT.

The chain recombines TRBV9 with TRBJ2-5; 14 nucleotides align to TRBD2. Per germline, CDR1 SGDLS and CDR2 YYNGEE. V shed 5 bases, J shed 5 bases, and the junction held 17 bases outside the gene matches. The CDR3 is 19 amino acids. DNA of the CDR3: TGTGCCAGCAGTGGGGGACTAGCGGGGGCCCGAGACTTTAGGGAGACCCAGTACTTC. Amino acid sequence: CASSGGLAGARDFRETQYF.

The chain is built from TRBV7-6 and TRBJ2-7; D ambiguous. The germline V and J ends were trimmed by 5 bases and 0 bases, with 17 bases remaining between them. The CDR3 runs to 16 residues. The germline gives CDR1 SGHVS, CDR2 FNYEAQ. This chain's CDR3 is CASSRYNGPASYEQYF. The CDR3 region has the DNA TGTGCCAGCAGCCGATATAATGGTCCAGCCTCCTACGAGCAGTACTTC.

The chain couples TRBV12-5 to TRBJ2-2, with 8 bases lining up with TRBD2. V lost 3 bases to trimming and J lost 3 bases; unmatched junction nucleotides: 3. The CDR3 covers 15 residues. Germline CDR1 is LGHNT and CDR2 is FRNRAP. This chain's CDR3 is CASGLAGAYTGELFF. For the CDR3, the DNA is TGTGCTAGTGGTTTAGCGGGGGCGTACACCGGGGAGCTGTTTTTT. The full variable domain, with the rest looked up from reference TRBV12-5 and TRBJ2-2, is DARVTQTPRHKVTEMGQEVTMRCQPILGHNTVFWYRQTMMQGLELLAYFRNRAPLDDSGMPKDRFSAEMPDATLATLKIQPSEPRDSAVYFCASGLAGAYTGELFFGEGSRLTVL.

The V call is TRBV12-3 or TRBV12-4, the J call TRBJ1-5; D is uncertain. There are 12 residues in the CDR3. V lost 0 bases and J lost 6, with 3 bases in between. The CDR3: CASSLAGQPQHF. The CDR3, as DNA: TGTGCCAGCAGTTTAGCGGGTCAGCCCCAGCATTTT.

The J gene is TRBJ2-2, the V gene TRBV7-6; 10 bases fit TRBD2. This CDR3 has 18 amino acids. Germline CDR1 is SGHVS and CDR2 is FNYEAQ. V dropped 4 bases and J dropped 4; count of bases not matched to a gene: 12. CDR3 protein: CASSSVFGLAGGTGELFF. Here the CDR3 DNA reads TGTGCCAGCAGCTCAGTCTTTGGATTAGCGGGAGGCACCGGGGAGCTGTTTTTT.

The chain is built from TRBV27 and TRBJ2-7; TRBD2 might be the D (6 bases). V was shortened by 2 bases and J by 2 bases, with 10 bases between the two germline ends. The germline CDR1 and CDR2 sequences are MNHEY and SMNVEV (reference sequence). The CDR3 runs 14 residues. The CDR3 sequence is CASSLNPGAYEQYF. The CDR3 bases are TGTGCCAGCAGTTTAAACCCGGGAGCCTACGAGCAGTACTTC.

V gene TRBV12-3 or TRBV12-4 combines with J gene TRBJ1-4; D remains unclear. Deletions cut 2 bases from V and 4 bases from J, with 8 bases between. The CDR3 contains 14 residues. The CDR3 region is CASSLRPSNEKLFF. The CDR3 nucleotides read TGTGCCAGCAGTTTAAGGCCTAGTAATGAAAAACTGTTTTTT.

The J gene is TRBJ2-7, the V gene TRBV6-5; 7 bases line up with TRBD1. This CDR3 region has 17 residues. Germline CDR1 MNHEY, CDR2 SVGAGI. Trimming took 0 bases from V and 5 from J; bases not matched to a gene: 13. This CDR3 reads CASSYSSKGQIVDEQYF. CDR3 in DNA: TGTGCCAGCAGTTACTCTTCGAAGGGACAGATAGTGGACGAGCAGTACTTC.

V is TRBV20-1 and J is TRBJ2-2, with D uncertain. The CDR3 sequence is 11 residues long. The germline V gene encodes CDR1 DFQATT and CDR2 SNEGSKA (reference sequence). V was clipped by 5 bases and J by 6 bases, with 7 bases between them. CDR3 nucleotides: TGCAGTGCTCATAAATCCGGGGAGCTGTTTTTT. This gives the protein CSAHKSGELFF.

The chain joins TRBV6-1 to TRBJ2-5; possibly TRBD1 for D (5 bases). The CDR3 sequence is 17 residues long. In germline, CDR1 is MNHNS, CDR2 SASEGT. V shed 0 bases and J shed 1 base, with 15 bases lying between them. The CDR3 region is CASSEARAGYFQETQYF. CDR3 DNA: TGTGCCAGCAGTGAAGCTCGGGCAGGGTATTTCCAAGAGACCCAGTACTTC.

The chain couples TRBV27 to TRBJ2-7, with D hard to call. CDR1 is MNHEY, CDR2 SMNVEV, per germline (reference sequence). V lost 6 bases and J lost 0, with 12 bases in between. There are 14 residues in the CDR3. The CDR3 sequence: CASRSGESSYEQYF. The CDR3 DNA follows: TGTGCCAGCAGATCCGGAGAAAGCTCCTACGAGCAGTACTTC.

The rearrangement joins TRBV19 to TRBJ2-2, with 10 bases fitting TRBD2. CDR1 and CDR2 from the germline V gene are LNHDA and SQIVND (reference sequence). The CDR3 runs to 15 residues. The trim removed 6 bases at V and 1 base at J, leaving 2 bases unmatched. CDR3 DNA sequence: TGTGCCAGTAGCGGACTAGCGGTGAACACCGGGGAGCTGTTTTTT. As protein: CASSGLAVNTGELFF.

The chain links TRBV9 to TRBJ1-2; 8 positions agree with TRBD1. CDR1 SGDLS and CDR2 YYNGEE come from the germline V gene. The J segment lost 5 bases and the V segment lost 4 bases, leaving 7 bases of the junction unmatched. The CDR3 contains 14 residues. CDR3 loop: CASSTDRGGYGYTF. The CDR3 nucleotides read TGTGCCAGCAGCACAGACAGGGGAGGGTATGGCTACACCTTC. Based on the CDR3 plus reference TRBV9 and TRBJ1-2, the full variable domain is DSGVTQTPKHLITATGQRVTLRCSPRSGDLSVYWYQQSLDQGLQFLIQYYNGEERAKGNILERFSAQQFPDLHSELNLSSLELGDSALYFCASSTDRGGYGYTFGSGTRLTVV.

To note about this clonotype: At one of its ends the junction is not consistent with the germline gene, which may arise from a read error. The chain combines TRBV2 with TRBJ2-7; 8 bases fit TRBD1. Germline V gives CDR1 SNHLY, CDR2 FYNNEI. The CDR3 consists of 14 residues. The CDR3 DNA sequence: TGTGCCAGCAGCGAAGCGGCAGGGGGCCACGAGCAGTACTTC. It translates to CASSEAAGGHEQYF.